These 30 T cell receptor beta chains came from one sample sequenced in a study of blood T cells in healthy people across ages. Alongside a J-beta primer mix, a sample-barcoded 5' primer served in a second PCR lasting 7 to 11 cycles. One entry per CDR3 protein, called by TCRdb with MiXCR from the 5' RACE reads. The sample contains hundreds of thousands of distinct CDR3 sequences, about 26% of which appear only once. The same specimen was also included in a second study, on T cells of mothers and their children.

The sequenced material came from blood. These receptors were taken from a boy aged 5-17 years in good health.

The chain couples TRBV12-3 or TRBV12-4 to TRBJ2-3; weak D call: TRBD2 (6 bases). This CDR3 has 14 residues. Trimming cost V 4 bases and J 0 bases, with 8 bases left between them. The CDR3 loop is CASSSSGSTDTQYF. Written as DNA, the CDR3 is TGTGCCAGCAGTTCCAGCGGGAGCACAGATACGCAGTATTTT.

The V and J genes are TRBV20-1 and TRBJ2-7; maybe TRBD1 (7 bases). V was shortened by 3 bases and J by 6 bases, with 12 bases between the two germline ends. Germline values: CDR1 DFQATT, CDR2 SNEGSKA (reference sequence). The length of the CDR3 is 12 residues. CDR3 region: CSAREGASEQYF. CDR3 coding DNA: TGCAGTGCTAGGGAGGGGGCCTCCGAGCAGTACTTC.

V is TRBV20-1 and J is TRBJ1-5, with a weak D call TRBD1 (5 bases). Germline V gene data show CDR1 as DFQATT and CDR2 as SNEGSKA (reference sequence). V was cut by 0 bases and J by 7 bases, with 13 bases left in between. The length of the CDR3 is 14 residues. The CDR3 loop reads CSARDRQGGQPQHF. The CDR3 DNA reads as TGCAGTGCTAGAGATCGGCAGGGTGGGCAGCCCCAGCATTTT.

This chain links TRBV12-3 or TRBV12-4 with TRBJ2-7; 8 nucleotides align to TRBD2. The V gene end was trimmed by 6 bases and the J gene end by 3 bases; junction bases not matched to a gene: 10. This CDR3 contains 15 residues. CDR3 sequence reads: CASSSSGEGHYEQYF. The CDR3 coding sequence is TGTGCCAGCAGCAGTAGCGGGGAGGGGCACTACGAGCAGTACTTC.

The chain links TRBV20-1 to TRBJ1-4, with unresolved D. Trimming pared 2 bases from V and 6 bases from J, leaving 16 bases between. CDR1 and CDR2 from the germline V gene are DFQATT and SNEGSKA (reference sequence). The CDR3 is 15 amino acids. CDR3 protein: CSARPPGAAYEKLFF. Here the CDR3 DNA reads TGCAGTGCTAGACCCCCGGGCGCGGCGTATGAAAAACTGTTTTTT.

In this sample, this clonotype turned up a few times. The rearrangement links TRBV6-5 to TRBJ1-2; TRBD1 might be the D (6 bases). V lost 4 bases, J lost 3 bases, and 15 bases lay in between. This CDR3 is built from 15 residues. Germline CDR1 MNHEY, CDR2 SVGAGI. The CDR3 nucleotides read TGTGCCAGCAGTTCCCCCGGGGGGCCATACTATGGCTACACCTTC. Its translation: CASSSPGGPYYGYTF.

In its sample, this clonotype was seen a few times. This chain joins TRBV5-1 and TRBJ2-5; TRBD2 matches 9 bases. The CDR3 is 16 amino acids. The trim removed 3 bases at V and 0 bases at J, leaving 6 bases unmatched. The germline V gene has CDR1 SGHRS and CDR2 YFSETQ. The chain's CDR3 is CASSWTSDRYQETQYF. The CDR3 DNA reads as TGCGCCAGCAGCTGGACTAGCGACAGATACCAAGAGACCCAGTACTTC. Full variable domain (remainder filled in from reference TRBV5-1 and TRBJ2-5): KAGVTQTPRYLIKTRGQQVTLSCSPISGHRSVSWYQQTPGQGLQFLFEYFSETQRNKGNFPGRFSGRQFSNSRSEMNVSTLELGDSALYLCASSWTSDRYQETQYFGPGTRLLVL.

This clonotype appeared a few times. The chain combines TRBV28 with TRBJ2-6; 13 nucleotides agree with TRBD2. The junction had 4 bases not matched to a gene; V was cut back by 6 bases and J by 2 bases. The CDR3 extends over 17 amino acids. Germline CDR1 is MDHEN and CDR2 is SYDVKM. In nucleotides, the CDR3 is TGTGCCAGCAGCCCAACTAGCGGGGGGGCTGGGGCCAACGTCCTGACTTTC. Translating gives CASSPTSGGAGANVLTF.

This clonotype has at least ten counts. The chain couples TRBV5-1 to TRBJ2-7, with TRBD1 matching over 7 bases. This CDR3 region has 14 residues. The J segment lost 5 bases and the V segment lost 5 bases, leaving 10 bases of the junction unmatched. From germline, CDR1 is SGHRS and CDR2 YFSETQ. CDR3 loop: CASRPLQGGDEQYF. The DNA for the CDR3 is TGCGCCAGCAGGCCACTCCAAGGGGGCGACGAGCAGTACTTC.

The J gene is TRBJ1-2, the V gene TRBV28, with a tentative D call TRBD1 (5 bases). Germline loops: CDR1 MDHEN, CDR2 SYDVKM. Trimming shortened V by 5 bases and J by 1 base, and 17 bases separated the two germline ends. The CDR3 is 16 residues long. The CDR3 DNA sequence: TGTGCCAGCAGTCCCGGGGGGAGTCTATTTAACTATGGCTACACCTTC. It encodes CASSPGGSLFNYGYTF.

The chain combines TRBV20-1 with TRBJ1-1; D uncertain. Trimming removed 3 bases from V and 4 bases from J, with 12 bases in between. The CDR3 is 13 amino acids. Germline CDR1 is DFQATT and CDR2 is SNEGSKA (reference sequence). As DNA, the CDR3 is TGCAGTGCTAGTCGGAGACAAGGCACTGAAGCTTTCTTT. Its protein product is CSASRRQGTEAFF.

Comments on this clonotype: The junction departs from the called germline gene at one end, perhaps through a read error. The CDR3 spells CASSLAPGGGRYEQYF. The CDR3 DNA reads as TGTGCTAGCAGCTTAGCGCCGGGCGGGGGCCGCTACGAGCAGTACTTC. V usage is TRBV7-7 and J usage is TRBJ2-7, with D perhaps TRBD2 (7 bases). CDR1 and CDR2 from the germline V gene are SSHAT and FNYEAQ (reference sequence). The CDR3 sequence is 16 residues long. The full variable domain, completed using reference TRBV7-7 and TRBJ2-7, is GAGVSQSPRYKVTKRGQDVTLRCDPISSHATLYWYQQALGQGPEFLTYFNYEAQPDKSGLPSDRFSAERPEGSISTLTIQRTEQRDSAMYRCASSLAPGGGRYEQYFGPGTRLTVT.

This chain connects TRBV10-3 to TRBJ2-3, with 9 nucleotides matching TRBD2. Germline CDR1 is ENHRY and CDR2 is SYGVKD. Trimming took 4 bases from V and 4 from J; bases not matched to a gene: 9. The CDR3 has 16 residues. CDR3 nucleotides: TGTGCCATCAGTGCCCCGACTAGCGGTTCCTCAGATACGCAGTATTTT. Protein: CAISAPTSGSSDTQYF.

The chain employs TRBV12-3 or TRBV12-4 and TRBJ2-6; D could derive from TRBD1 or TRBD2 (5 bases each). The CDR3 has 15 amino acids. V lost 5 bases to trimming and J lost 4 bases, with 12 bases between them. CDR3 residues: CASSLRDGGANVLTF. DNA of the CDR3: TGTGCCAGCAGTCTACGGGACGGGGGGGCCAACGTCCTGACTTTC.

The sample holds a few counts of this clonotype. This sequence joins TRBV28 and TRBJ2-7; a weak D match, TRBD2 (6 bases). CDR3 length: 16 amino acids. The germline V gene has CDR1 MDHEN and CDR2 SYDVKM. The V and J ends lost 6 bases and 3 bases respectively, with 21 bases between them. CDR3 nucleotide sequence: TGTGCCAGCAGCCCCCCGCGGGTTCGGGGGATCTACGAGCAGTACTTC. This gives the protein CASSPPRVRGIYEQYF.

This clonotype was counted a few times. The chain joins TRBV5-1 to TRBJ2-1, with 7 bases that match TRBD2. Germline CDR1 is SGHRS and CDR2 is YFSETQ. The CDR3 has 14 amino acids. V dropped 4 bases and J dropped 3; count of bases not matched to a gene: 4. This CDR3 is CASSETGGYNEQFF. The CDR3, as DNA: TGCGCCAGCAGCGAAACGGGGGGCTACAATGAGCAGTTCTTC.

The CDR3 DNA is TGTGCCAGCAGCCAAACAAGAACCCGGGGCGCCAGCACAGATACGCAGTATTTT. Translation: CASSQTRTRGASTDTQYF. The V call is TRBV14, the J call TRBJ2-3; D could derive from TRBD1 or TRBD2 (5 bases each). V gave up 2 bases and J gave up 0 bases, with 18 bases separating them. Per the germline V gene, CDR1 is SGHDN and CDR2 is FVKESK. CDR3 length: 18 amino acids.

This clonotype was picked up a small number of times. This sequence joins TRBV7-6 and TRBJ1-4; TRBD1 matches 8 bases. V gave up 3 bases and J gave up 8 bases; unmatched junction bases: 8. Germline-derived CDR1 and CDR2 are SGHVS and FNYEAQ. This CDR3 is 15 amino acids long. This CDR3 reads CASSFGTGKEEKLFF. The CDR3 bases are TGTGCCAGCAGCTTTGGGACAGGAAAGGAAGAAAAACTGTTTTTT.

The chain combines TRBV6-5 with TRBJ2-7; D remains unclear. Trimming left V 9 bases short and J 2 bases short, with 14 bases between. Germline V CDR1 and CDR2: MNHEY, SVGAGI. The length of the CDR3 is 13 residues. CDR3 DNA sequence: TGTGCCAGATCTTGCAGGTTGGCCTACGAGCAGTACTTC. It codes for CARSCRLAYEQYF.

The chain combines TRBV29-1 with TRBJ1-2; D remains unclear. Looked up from germline, CDR1 is SQVTM and CDR2 is ANQGSEA. The germline V and J ends were trimmed by 5 bases and 0 bases, with 7 bases remaining between them. The CDR3 loop spans 12 amino acids. The chain's CDR3 is CSVPLANYGYTF. DNA of the CDR3: TGCAGCGTTCCCCTGGCTAACTATGGCTACACCTTC. Drawing the rest from reference TRBV29-1 and TRBJ1-2, the complete variable domain is SAVISQKPSRDICQRGTSLTIQCQVDSQVTMMFWYRQQPGQSLTLIATANQGSEATYESGFVIDKFPISRPNLTFSTLTVSNMSPEDSSIYLCSVPLANYGYTFGSGTRLTVV.

The rearrangement links TRBV10-3 to TRBJ2-2; D unresolved. Trimming removed 0 bases at V and 8 bases at J, with 10 bases between. The germline gives CDR1 ENHRY, CDR2 SYGVKD. This CDR3 contains 14 residues. In DNA, the CDR3 is TGTGCCATCAGTGAGTCGGCATTCACTGGGGAGCTGTTTTTT. This codes for CAISESAFTGELFF.

On this clonotype itself: An end of the junction differs from the germline gene, which may be a read error. The genes are TRBV12-3 or TRBV12-4 and TRBJ2-3, with 8 bases aligning to TRBD2. CDR3 length: 17 amino acids. Here the CDR3 reads CASSPRTSRARTDTQYF. The CDR3 DNA sequence: TGTGCCAGCAGTCCCCGGACTAGCAGGGCCAGGACAGATACGCAATATTTT.

The chain joins TRBV5-1 to TRBJ1-2; D gene unclear. V was clipped by 2 bases and J by 7 bases, with 9 bases between them. Germline lookup yields CDR1 SGHRS and CDR2 YFSETQ. The CDR3 has 12 amino acids. CDR3 DNA sequence: TGCGCCAGCAGCTTTAACGACCCTGGCTACACCTTC. It is translated as CASSFNDPGYTF.

This clonotype has only a few counts. V and J are TRBV3-1 and TRBJ2-5; TRBD2 aligns across 7 bases. The CDR3 totals 15 residues. Germline CDR1 and CDR2: LGHDT and YNNKEL (reference sequence). V shed 5 bases and J 3 bases; nucleotides not matched to a gene: 9. As DNA, the CDR3 is TGTGCCAGCAGCGAGCCGGGAGGTTTTGAAGAGACCCAGTACTTC. It specifies CASSEPGGFEETQYF.

The chain recombines TRBV12-3 or TRBV12-4 with TRBJ2-1, with 8 bases lining up with TRBD1. This CDR3 comprises 14 residues. V lost 5 bases to trimming and J lost 9 bases; unmatched junction nucleotides: 9. CDR3 loop: CASSPFRGLVEQFF. CDR3 in DNA: TGTGCCAGCAGTCCTTTCAGGGGGCTGGTTGAGCAGTTCTTC.

The V call is TRBV6-5, the J call TRBJ2-7; 7 bases match TRBD1. The V and J ends lost 4 bases and 5 bases, in that order; junction bases with no gene match: 8. This CDR3 has 14 amino acids. Germline CDR1 MNHEY, CDR2 SVGAGI. CDR3 coding DNA: TGTGCCAGCAGTTCCGAGGGGGCGCGCGACGAGCAGTACTTC. This translates into CASSSEGARDEQYF.

V gene TRBV30 combines with J gene TRBJ2-4; 7 bases align to TRBD1. The V segment lost 3 bases and the J segment 3 bases; nucleotides outside the gene matches: 8. The CDR3 has 15 amino acids. CDR1 GTSNPN and CDR2 SVGIG come from the germline V gene (reference sequence). CDR3 residues: CAWRVKGADKNIQYF. The CDR3 DNA sequence: TGTGCCTGGAGGGTGAAGGGGGCAGACAAAAACATTCAGTACTTC.

The rearrangement uses TRBV18 and TRBJ2-5; 7 bases line up with TRBD1. From germline, CDR1 is KGHSH and CDR2 LQKENI. The CDR3 contains 15 residues. V lost 4 bases to trimming and J lost 4 bases; unmatched junction nucleotides: 9. The CDR3 protein is CASSLPMPGGETQYF. The CDR3, as DNA: TGTGCCAGCTCACTACCGATGCCAGGGGGAGAGACCCAGTACTTC.

This clonotype occurred a few times. V is TRBV28 and J is TRBJ2-5; TRBD1 matches at 10 bases. Matching the DNA end better, TRBJ2-7 makes the J call doubtful. This CDR3 spans 15 amino acids. Germline V gene data show CDR1 as MDHEN and CDR2 as SYDVKM. The chain's CDR3 is CASSTTGGQSYEQYF. In nucleotides, the CDR3 is TGTGCCAGCAGTACGACAGGGGGCCAATCCTACGAGCAGTACTTC.

V and J are TRBV20-1 and TRBJ2-5; maybe TRBD2 (7 bases). The DNA end is more similar to TRBJ2-7, so the J call may be wrong. CDR3 length: 15 residues. CDR1 DFQATT and CDR2 SNEGSKA come from the germline V gene (reference sequence). The CDR3 here is CSARDGEGEAYEQYF. The CDR3, as DNA: TGCAGTGCTAGAGATGGGGAGGGGGAAGCCTACGAGCAGTACTTC.